A single sample gave rise to the 23 T cell receptor beta chains below, sequenced in a study of identical twins. One entry per CDR3 protein, called by TCRdb with MiXCR from the 5' RACE reads. The repertoire consists of hundreds of thousands of distinct CDR3 sequences, with 15% to 20% occurring once and the leading ten covering about 12%. Separately, the same data were catalogued under a study of T cells expressing NK-cell markers.

The sequenced sample consisted of PBMCs. The source of these receptors is a woman younger than 30 in good health.

The chain carries TRBV5-1 and TRBJ2-5; the D gene is possibly TRBD1 (5 bases). Trimming left V 9 bases short and J 1 base short, with 10 bases between. The CDR3 loop spans 12 amino acids. Germline CDR1 and CDR2: SGHRS and YFSETQ. CDR3 loop: CATTDSQETQYF. The CDR3 DNA is TGCGCCACCACCGACAGCCAAGAGACCCAGTACTTC.

The genes are TRBV11-2 and TRBJ1-6, with a possible D match to TRBD1 (5 bases). Per the germline V gene, CDR1 is SGHAT and CDR2 is FQNNGV. The CDR3 spans 17 residues. V was clipped by 3 bases and J by 10 bases, with 22 bases between them. The CDR3 DNA sequence: TGTGCCAGCAGCTTCCCCCCGGGCAGGGCCCGGCTATCACCCCTCCACTTT. Protein sequence: CASSFPPGRARLSPLHF.

The J gene is TRBJ2-1, the V gene TRBV20-1; 10 nucleotides agree with TRBD2. CDR3 length equals 16 residues. The V segment lost 2 bases and the J segment 4 bases; nucleotides outside the gene matches: 8. The V gene's germline CDR1 is DFQATT and CDR2 SNEGSKA (reference sequence). The CDR3 bases are TGCAGTGCTAGATCTAGCGGGGGCCCCTCTTACAATGAGCAGTTCTTC. Amino acid sequence: CSARSSGGPSYNEQFF.

This clonotype was counted between two and nine times. This chain uses TRBV10-1 with TRBJ2-7; D perhaps matches TRBD2 (6 bases). This CDR3 has 16 amino acids. Trimming pared 6 bases from V and 2 bases from J, leaving 20 bases between. From germline, CDR1 is WNHNN and CDR2 SYGVQD (reference sequence). As DNA, the CDR3 is TGCGCCAGCAGCCCCTCGGGGGTAAAAGTACCCTACGAGCAGTACTTC. Residues: CASSPSGVKVPYEQYF.

V and J are TRBV25-1 and TRBJ2-7; D not certain. The CDR3 contains 13 residues. Per germline, CDR1 MGHDK and CDR2 SYGVNS. V was trimmed by 4 bases and J by 0 bases, leaving 7 bases between them. CDR3 sequence reads: CASSGSASYEQYF. DNA for the CDR3: TGTGCCAGCAGTGGTAGTGCCTCCTACGAGCAGTACTTC.

This chain links TRBV4-3 with TRBJ2-1; the D is unclear. The CDR3 is 16 amino acids. Germline lookup yields CDR1 LGHNA and CDR2 YSLEER. Trimming cost V 0 bases and J 5 bases, with 14 bases left between them. The CDR3 DNA reads as TGCGCCAGCAGCCAAGAGGGCGGCACCCCCCACAATGAGCAGTTCTTC. As protein: CASSQEGGTPHNEQFF.

This clonotype was picked up many times. This rearrangement joins TRBV20-1 to TRBJ1-1, with D hard to call. The germline CDR1 and CDR2 sequences are DFQATT and SNEGSKA (reference sequence). Trimming shortened V by 2 bases and J by 3 bases, and 16 bases separated the two germline ends. This CDR3 has 15 amino acids. The CDR3 sequence: CSARTYPNADTEAFF. DNA for the CDR3: TGCAGTGCTAGAACCTATCCGAACGCCGACACTGAAGCTTTCTTT.

The chain has TRBV12-3 or TRBV12-4 and TRBJ2-3, with D possibly TRBD2 on 6 matching bases. With 3 bases removed from V and 0 bases from J, the gap between germline ends came to 13 bases. This CDR3 is 16 amino acids long. CDR3 protein: CASSLLRGLSTDTQYF. In DNA, the CDR3 is TGTGCCAGCAGTTTGCTGCGGGGACTTAGCACAGATACGCAGTATTTT.

The table lists this clonotype with many counts. The CDR3: CASSETGYPEQYF. The CDR3 region has the DNA TGTGCCAGCAGCGAGACAGGGTACCCCGAGCAGTACTTC. J is TRBJ2-7 and V is TRBV7-9; 7 nucleotides match TRBD1. Germline-derived CDR1 and CDR2 are SEHNR and FQNEAQ (reference sequence). This CDR3 has 13 residues. Losses at the gene ends were 5 bases for V and 6 bases for J; bases not matched to a gene: 7.

The rearrangement links TRBV6-2 or TRBV6-3 to TRBJ2-1; tentatively, D is TRBD2 (5 bases). The CDR3 is 16 amino acids. CDR1 is MNHEY and CDR2 is SVGEGT in the germline V gene. Between the trimmed V and J ends, which lost 4 bases and 0 bases, there was a span of 13 bases. The CDR3 region is CASSLTPGSSYNEQFF. For the CDR3, the DNA is TGTGCCAGCAGTTTAACACCGGGAAGCTCCTACAATGAGCAGTTCTTC.

This clonotype was recorded at least ten times. The V gene is TRBV18, the J gene TRBJ2-7; D gene ambiguous. Trimming pared 0 bases from V and 1 base from J, leaving 13 bases between. CDR3 length: 16 residues. CDR1 and CDR2 from the germline V gene are KGHSH and LQKENI. CDR3 DNA sequence: TGTGCCAGCTCACCACCGCGCAGCCGTTCTTCCTACGAGCAGTACTTC. It yields the protein CASSPPRSRSSYEQYF.

V gene TRBV3-1 combines with J gene TRBJ2-7, with 7 bases aligning to TRBD2. Germline-derived CDR1 and CDR2 are LGHDT and YNNKEL (reference sequence). The J segment lost 2 bases and the V segment lost 6 bases, leaving 19 bases of the junction unmatched. The CDR3 has 18 amino acids. CDR3 loop: CASSLRTRSNYPTYEQYF. The CDR3 nucleotides read TGTGCCAGCAGTCTAAGGACTAGATCAAACTACCCCACCTACGAGCAGTACTTC.

This clonotype was recorded many times. The chain employs TRBV12-3 or TRBV12-4 and TRBJ2-5, with a tentative D call TRBD2 (6 bases). Trimming cost V 6 bases and J 0 bases, with 11 bases left between them. The CDR3 length is 14 residues. Written as DNA, the CDR3 is TGTGCCAGCAGCCTTGGAGGGGACCAAGAGACCCAGTACTTC. It specifies CASSLGGDQETQYF.

This clonotype was counted only a few times. The chain links TRBV7-9 to TRBJ2-3; the match to TRBD1 covers 8 bases. Germline V gene data show CDR1 as SEHNR and CDR2 as FQNEAQ (reference sequence). The CDR3 sequence is 14 residues long. V dropped 3 bases and J dropped 5; count of bases not matched to a gene: 4. The CDR3 reads CASSLGQVRDTQYF. In nucleotides, the CDR3 is TGTGCCAGCAGCTTGGGACAGGTCCGAGATACGCAGTATTTT.

This chain links TRBV30 with TRBJ2-5, with 7 bases identical to TRBD2. V lost 4 bases, J lost 6 bases, and 2 bases stayed unmatched. Germline lookup yields CDR1 GTSNPN and CDR2 SVGIG (reference sequence). The CDR3 length is 11 residues. The chain's CDR3 is CAWIGGKTQYF. The CDR3 DNA is TGTGCCTGGATCGGGGGGAAGACCCAGTACTTC.

This clonotype was observed a few times. The rearrangement joins TRBV27 to TRBJ2-3; D is uncertain. Germline V CDR1 and CDR2: MNHEY, SMNVEV (reference sequence). The V end lost 3 bases, the J end lost 4 bases, and 11 bases lay between the germline ends. The CDR3 length is 14 residues. CDR3 loop: CASSFVNTADTQYF. The DNA for the CDR3 is TGTGCCAGCAGTTTCGTCAATACGGCAGATACGCAGTATTTT.

The rearrangement uses TRBV6-5 and TRBJ1-5; D not resolved. V shed 2 bases and J shed 7 bases, with 9 bases lying between them. Germline CDR1 is MNHEY and CDR2 is SVGAGI. This CDR3 comprises 13 residues. CDR3 nucleotides: TGTGCCAGCAGTTACACCAGCTTCCAGCCCCAGCATTTT. Protein product: CASSYTSFQPQHF.

The chain couples TRBV18 to TRBJ1-1; D is ambiguous. CDR1 KGHSH and CDR2 LQKENI come from the germline V gene. V was cut by 4 bases and J by 5 bases, with 11 bases left in between. The CDR3 is 13 residues long. CDR3 sequence: CASSQGSRTEAFF. CDR3 nucleotides: TGTGCCAGCTCACAAGGTTCCCGGACTGAAGCTTTCTTT.

This clonotype has a handful of counts. CDR3 coding DNA: TGTGCCAGCAGCCAAGGGACAGGGGAGTTTGTCGGAGAGACCCAGTACTTC. Protein: CASSQGTGEFVGETQYF. The chain recombines TRBV3-1 with TRBJ2-5, with TRBD1 matching over 9 bases. The CDR3 is 17 residues long. Unmatched junction bases numbered 10, after V lost 1 base and J lost 4 bases. Germline V gene sequence: CDR1 LGHDT, CDR2 YNNKEL (reference sequence).

This chain links TRBV11-1 with TRBJ2-3; 9 bases agree with TRBD2. Germline V gene sequence: CDR1 SGHAT, CDR2 FQDESV (reference sequence). The CDR3 runs to 18 residues. Trimming took 4 bases from V and 2 from J; bases not matched to a gene: 13. CDR3 coding DNA: TGTGCCAGCAGCTCCTCGCGCCGACTAGCGGTATCCACAGATACGCAGTATTTT. Translating gives CASSSSRRLAVSTDTQYF.

This CDR3 reads CSARRPGMAEAFF. In DNA, the CDR3 is TGCAGTGCTAGAAGGCCGGGGATGGCCGAAGCTTTCTTT. V is TRBV20-1 and J is TRBJ1-1; D is undetermined. This CDR3 has 13 residues. V was clipped by 2 bases and J by 8 bases, with 15 bases between them. Germline V gene lookup returns CDR1 DFQATT and CDR2 SNEGSKA (reference sequence).

The J gene is TRBJ2-1, the V gene TRBV18, with a tentative D call TRBD1 (6 bases). The CDR3 extends over 12 amino acids. Deletions cut 3 bases from V and 15 bases from J, with 15 bases between. From germline, CDR1 is KGHSH and CDR2 LQKENI. The CDR3 coding sequence is TGTGCCAGCTCACCCAGGGGCCTCGTCTCGTTCTTC. It is translated as CASSPRGLVSFF.

This chain uses TRBV12-3 or TRBV12-4 with TRBJ1-5; no definite D call. CDR3 length: 12 amino acids. V lost 5 bases, J lost 5 bases, and 7 bases lay in between. The CDR3 protein is CASSPADQPQHF. The CDR3 coding sequence is TGTGCCAGCAGTCCCGCGGATCAGCCCCAGCATTTT.